These T cell receptor beta chains were read from a single sample in a study of CD8+CD57+ T cells in acquired aplastic anemia. MiXCR was run by TCRdb on the reads, yielding one entry per CDR3 protein. The data show roughly 150,000 distinct CDR3 sequences, roughly 50% seen once. Material for sequencing was sorted CD4+, CD8+, or CD8+CD57+ T cells (not recorded which) from PBMCs. These receptors came from a human donor with aplastic anemia. Both conserved end residues are part of each CDR3. The order of the fields is clone size, J gene, D gene, V gene, CDR3 DNA, CDR3 protein. A D gene is named only where the DNA matches it firmly. Clone size is given for some rows only: seen once, a few or many times, or a class if the clone is expanded.

abundance: many; j_gene: TRBJ2-3; d_gene: TRBD1; v_gene: TRBV2; CDR3nt: TGTGCCAGCAGTGTCGGGACAGGGGGGGATACGCAGTATTTT; CDR3aa: CASSVGTGGDTQYF
abundance: few; j_gene: TRBJ2-1; d_gene: .; v_gene: TRBV3-1; CDR3nt: TGTGCCAGCAGCCTCAGGAGGGGTGAGCAGTTCTTC; CDR3aa: CASSLRRGEQFF
abundance: many; j_gene: TRBJ1-5; d_gene: TRBD1; v_gene: TRBV6-1; CDR3nt: TGTGCCAGCAGCCCCGACAGGGGAGTGACTAGCAATCAGCCCCAGCATTTT; CDR3aa: CASSPDRGVTSNQPQHF
abundance: .; j_gene: TRBJ2-5; d_gene: TRBD2; v_gene: TRBV5-4; CDR3nt: TGTGCCATCGGGGGGTGGGAGACCCAGTACTTC; CDR3aa: CAIGGWETQYF
abundance: .; j_gene: TRBJ1-1; d_gene: .; v_gene: TRBV18; CDR3nt: TGTGCCAGCTCACCAAGCACAGCGCCTTACTCTGAAGCTTTCTTT; CDR3aa: CASSPSTAPYSEAFF
abundance: few; j_gene: TRBJ2-2; d_gene: TRBD1; v_gene: TRBV25-1; CDR3nt: TGTGCCAGCAGTGAATGGGGTGGACAGGGGGCAGGAAACACCGGGGAGCTGTTTTTT; CDR3aa: CASSEWGGQGAGNTGELFF
abundance: .; j_gene: TRBJ2-3; d_gene: .; v_gene: TRBV29-1; CDR3nt: TGCAGCGCCCCGGGGGCAGATACGCAGTATTTT; CDR3aa: CSAPGADTQYF
abundance: .; j_gene: TRBJ2-2; d_gene: .; v_gene: TRBV11-2; CDR3nt: TGTGCCAGCAGCCCGTGGGGTGGTGTTGGGGTTGGTACCGGGGAGCTGTTTTTT; CDR3aa: CASSPWGGVGVGTGELFF
abundance: .; j_gene: TRBJ1-6; d_gene: .; v_gene: TRBV9; CDR3nt: TGTGCCAGCAGCGTAGTGGGTGGGCCCCTCCACTTT; CDR3aa: CASSVVGGPLHF
abundance: .; j_gene: TRBJ2-5; d_gene: TRBD2; v_gene: TRBV2; CDR3nt: TGTGCCAGCAGGGGACTAGGGACGCAAGAGACCCAGTACTTC; CDR3aa: CASRGLGTQETQYF
abundance: .; j_gene: TRBJ1-2; d_gene: .; v_gene: TRBV19; CDR3nt: TGTGCCAGTAGTACATGGACGGAGAAATTGGGCTACACCTTC; CDR3aa: CASSTWTEKLGYTF
abundance: few; j_gene: TRBJ2-7; d_gene: TRBD1; v_gene: TRBV2; CDR3nt: TGTGCCAGCAGTGTGGGACAGGGCTACGAGCAGTACTTC; CDR3aa: CASSVGQGYEQYF
abundance: .; j_gene: TRBJ2-2; d_gene: TRBD1; v_gene: TRBV19; CDR3nt: TGTGCCAGTAGTATAGCCCTATCGGACAGGGCAAGTACCGGGGAGCTGTTTTTT; CDR3aa: CASSIALSDRASTGELFF
abundance: .; j_gene: TRBJ1-1; d_gene: .; v_gene: TRBV7-2; CDR3nt: TGTGCCGGCAGTTTGAGGAACACTGAAGCTTTCTTC; CDR3aa: CAGSLRNTEAFF
abundance: .; j_gene: TRBJ2-4; d_gene: .; v_gene: TRBV20-1; CDR3nt: TGCAGTGCCGCTCAGGGAATAGGAAACATTCAGTACTTC; CDR3aa: CSAAQGIGNIQYF
abundance: .; j_gene: TRBJ2-7; d_gene: TRBD1; v_gene: TRBV5-1; CDR3nt: TGCGCCAGCAGCGTGGGCCCGGGACAGGTTATAGAGGCCCAGTACTTC; CDR3aa: CASSVGPGQVIEAQYF
abundance: .; j_gene: TRBJ1-6; d_gene: TRBD1; v_gene: TRBV2; CDR3nt: TGTGCCAGCAGGGCAGACAGGGGAGGTTCACCCCTCCACTTT; CDR3aa: CASRADRGGSPLHF
abundance: .; j_gene: TRBJ1-6; d_gene: .; v_gene: TRBV19; CDR3nt: TGTGCCAGTAGTATAGCATGTAATTCACCCCTCCACTTT; CDR3aa: CASSIACNSPLHF
abundance: .; j_gene: TRBJ1-6; d_gene: .; v_gene: TRBV3-1; CDR3nt: TGTGCCAGCAGCCATAGAGCAGGAGGCCCCGACTCACCCCTCCACTTT; CDR3aa: CASSHRAGGPDSPLHF
abundance: many; j_gene: TRBJ1-1; d_gene: .; v_gene: TRBV7-2; CDR3nt: TGTGCCAGCAGCTCGACTACGGGGGCGAACACTGAAGCTTTCTTT; CDR3aa: CASSSTTGANTEAFF
abundance: .; j_gene: TRBJ2-7; d_gene: .; v_gene: TRBV30; CDR3nt: TGTGCCTGGAGTGGGGGGTCGGCCCCTTCCTACGAGCAGTACTTC; CDR3aa: CAWSGGSAPSYEQYF
abundance: .; j_gene: TRBJ1-6; d_gene: .; v_gene: TRBV7-9; CDR3nt: TGTGCCAGCAGCTCCGACAGGACCAATTCACCCCTCCACTTT; CDR3aa: CASSSDRTNSPLHF
abundance: .; j_gene: TRBJ2-5; d_gene: TRBD1; v_gene: TRBV19; CDR3nt: TGTGCCAGTAGTTCCGGACAGGGCGGAGAGACCCAGTACTTC; CDR3aa: CASSSGQGGETQYF
abundance: .; j_gene: TRBJ2-1; d_gene: .; v_gene: TRBV2; CDR3nt: TGTGCCAGCAGTGAACAGCGTAGCTCCTACAATGAGCAGTTCTTC; CDR3aa: CASSEQRSSYNEQFF
abundance: .; j_gene: TRBJ2-7; d_gene: .; v_gene: TRBV7-2; CDR3nt: TGTGCCAGCAGCCCCGAAGGGGCCTACGAGCAGTACTTC; CDR3aa: CASSPEGAYEQYF
abundance: many; j_gene: TRBJ1-6; d_gene: .; v_gene: TRBV7-2; CDR3nt: TGTGCCAGCAGCTTAGTTGGGACGCGCAATTCACCCCTCCACTTT; CDR3aa: CASSLVGTRNSPLHF
abundance: .; j_gene: TRBJ1-2; d_gene: TRBD1; v_gene: TRBV11-2; CDR3nt: TGTGCCAGCAACCGGGACAGGGGGTCCTATGGCTACACCTTC; CDR3aa: CASNRDRGSYGYTF
abundance: .; j_gene: TRBJ2-3; d_gene: .; v_gene: TRBV11-1; CDR3nt: TGTGCCAGCAGCTTCAGAGGGCCTAGCACAGATACGCAGTATTTT; CDR3aa: CASSFRGPSTDTQYF
abundance: .; j_gene: TRBJ1-5; d_gene: .; v_gene: TRBV19; CDR3nt: TGTGCCAGTACCTATGGGAGGAACAACCATCAGCCCCAGCATTTT; CDR3aa: CASTYGRNNHQPQHF